The rows below give T cell receptor beta chains drawn from one sample of a study of blood T cell repertoires in COVID-19. The data were produced by immunoSEQ multiplex PCR, yet TCRdb's version contains in-frame clones alone and is incomplete. Of about 220,000 clones in the sample, roughly 90% were seen once. The sequencing sample was made of PBMCs or T cells enriched from blood (not recorded which). These receptor sequences come from a woman aged 40 to 55 with acute COVID-19. Both conserved end residues are part of each CDR3. The D gene is left open where the match is weak. A row's size may be missing; if present it is once, few, many or a size class.

cdr3_aa	cdr3_nt	v_call	clone_size	d_call	j_call
CASSAESGDSYEQYF	TGTGCCAGCAGCGCCGAGAGCGGGGATTCCTACGAGCAGTACTTC	TRBV7-9	few	TRBD2	TRBJ2-7
CATSDPEPDRYSYNEQFF	TGTGCCACCAGTGATCCTGAACCGGACAGATACTCCTACAATGAGCAGTTCTTC	TRBV24-1	.	.	TRBJ2-1
CASSQGTGGNTEAFF	TGTGCCAGCAGCCAAGGGACAGGGGGAAATACTGAAGCTTTCTTT	TRBV14	.	TRBD1	TRBJ1-1
CASSPPGGRATDTQYF	TGTGCCAGCTCACCCCCGGGCGGCAGGGCTACAGATACGCAGTATTTT	TRBV18	.	.	TRBJ2-3
CASSPRTGLHQPQHF	TGTGCCAGCAGTCCACGGACAGGATTACATCAGCCCCAGCATTTT	TRBV28	.	TRBD1	TRBJ1-5
CASSIYRDSPLHF	TGTGCCAGCAGCATCTACAGGGATTCACCCCTCCACTTT	TRBV7-3	.	.	TRBJ1-6
CASSLGSDRGLYGYTF	TGTGCCAGCAGCTTAGGCTCGGACAGGGGGCTGTATGGCTACACCTTC	TRBV11-2	.	TRBD1	TRBJ1-2
CASSLGVPSGGYTF	TGTGCCAGCAGCTTAGGGGTCCCAAGTGGCGGCTACACCTTC	TRBV5-4	.	.	TRBJ1-2
CASSSPRSGEETQYF	TGTGCCAGCAGCTCCCCCCGGTCCGGGGAGGAGACCCAGTACTTC	TRBV9	.	.	TRBJ2-5
CASSEYQGGTDTQYF	TGTGCCAGCAGTGAATATCAGGGGGGCACAGATACGCAGTATTTT	TRBV2	once	TRBD1	TRBJ2-3
CASSHPTRTNSYNEQFF	TGTGCCAGCAGCCACCCAACGCGGACTAACTCCTACAATGAGCAGTTCTTC	TRBV7-2	.	.	TRBJ2-1
CASSLQQGDLDGYTF	TGCGCCAGCAGCTTACAACAGGGGGACTTAGATGGCTACACCTTC	TRBV5-1	.	TRBD1	TRBJ1-2
CASSSKTGVTEAFF	TGTGCCAGCAGCTCTAAGACAGGGGTGACTGAAGCTTTCTTT	TRBV5-5	few	TRBD1	TRBJ1-1
CASSIDFYRGDTEAFF	TGTGCCAGTAGTATAGATTTTTACAGGGGGGACACTGAAGCTTTCTTT	TRBV19	once	TRBD1	TRBJ1-1
CASSLSGDRAGELFF	TGCGCCAGCAGCCTAAGTGGAGACCGCGCCGGGGAGCTGTTTTTT	TRBV5-1	once	.	TRBJ2-2
CASSYQDRGRWAFF	TGTGCCAGCAGCTACCAGGACAGGGGGCGATGGGCTTTCTTT	TRBV5-6	.	TRBD1	TRBJ1-1
CASSYPLAGGSYNEQFF	TGCGCCAGCAGCTATCCATTAGCGGGGGGCTCCTACAATGAGCAGTTCTTC	TRBV5-1	.	TRBD2	TRBJ2-1
CASSGTEWFAFF	TGTGCCAGCAGTGGGACAGAGTGGTTTGCTTTCTTT	TRBV2	.	.	TRBJ1-1
CASSQAVDRQKGNGYTF	TGCGCCAGCAGCCAAGCTGTGGACAGGCAAAAAGGGAATGGCTACACCTTC	TRBV4-1	.	TRBD1	TRBJ1-2
CASSEGRWETQYF	TGTGCCAGCAGTGAAGGGAGGTGGGAGACCCAGTACTTC	TRBV2	.	.	TRBJ2-5
CASKPGTGITDTQYF	TGTGCCAGCAAACCCGGGACAGGGATCACAGATACGCAGTATTTT	TRBV6-5	.	TRBD1	TRBJ2-3
CASSRQGQTNTGELFF	TGTGCCAGCAGCCGGCAGGGACAGACGAACACCGGGGAGCTGTTTTTT	TRBV13	.	TRBD1	TRBJ2-2
CASSESRVNTEAFF	TGCGCCAGCAGTGAGTCCCGGGTAAACACTGAAGCTTTCTTT	TRBV10-2	.	.	TRBJ1-1
CASSRTTGVYTEAFF	TGTGCCAGCAGCCGAACGACAGGGGTGTACACTGAAGCTTTCTTT	TRBV4-2	.	TRBD1	TRBJ1-1
CASSPGLLSSGNTIYF	TGTGCCAGCAGCCCTGGACTCCTCAGCTCTGGAAACACCATATATTTT	TRBV7-2	.	.	TRBJ1-3
CASSLGGQGANTEAFF	TGTGCCAGCAGTTTGGGGGGACAGGGGGCAAACACTGAAGCTTTCTTT	TRBV28	.	TRBD1	TRBJ1-1
CASSVTSGGYEQYF	TGTGCCAGCAGCGTTACCAGCGGGGGATACGAGCAGTACTTC	TRBV9	.	TRBD2	TRBJ2-7
CATVRSLSSYNEQFF	TGCGCCACGGTACGGTCATTGAGCTCCTACAATGAGCAGTTCTTC	TRBV10-1	.	.	TRBJ2-1
CASSLDRGDLSGYTF	TGTGCCAGCAGCTTAGACAGGGGAGATCTATCTGGCTACACCTTC	TRBV11-2	.	.	TRBJ1-2
CSVAQGNRGYTF	TGCAGCGTTGCACAGGGAAATCGTGGCTACACCTTC	TRBV29-1	few	.	TRBJ1-2
CASSQEGAGIIETQYF	TGCGCCAGCAGCCAAGAGGGCGCAGGGATTATAGAGACCCAGTACTTC	TRBV4-1	.	.	TRBJ2-5
CASGLVGGLEQFF	TGTGCTAGTGGTTTGGTCGGTGGACTGGAGCAGTTCTTC	TRBV12-5	once	.	TRBJ2-1
CASSKGTGDIITLHF	TGTGCCAGCAGCAAGGGGACAGGCGATATTATAACCCTCCACTTT	TRBV5-4	.	TRBD1	TRBJ1-6
CAIGDSTRGLINTEAFF	TGTGCCATCGGGGATTCTACGAGGGGGCTCATAAACACTGAAGCTTTCTTT	TRBV15	.	TRBD1	TRBJ1-1
CASRLQDSPLHF	TGTGCCAGCAGATTACAGGACTCACCCCTCCACTTT	TRBV6-5	.	.	TRBJ1-6
CASSQEFSRASGVYNEQFF	TGTGCCAGCAGCCAAGAATTTTCGAGGGCTAGCGGGGTTTACAATGAGCAGTTCTTC	TRBV3-1/TRBV3-2	.	TRBD2	TRBJ2-1
CASSPRLTSVETGELFF	TGTGCCAGCAGCCCCCGACTGACTAGCGTGGAGACCGGGGAGCTGTTTTTT	TRBV7-2	.	TRBD2	TRBJ2-2
CSATTGNTIYF	TGCAGCGCTACGACAGGAAACACCATATATTTT	TRBV29-1	.	.	TRBJ1-3
CASKTGDGNTIYF	TGTGCCAGTAAGACGGGGGACGGAAACACCATATATTTT	TRBV19	.	.	TRBJ1-3
CASSSFSSYEQYF	TGTGCCAGCAGTTCCTTCAGCTCCTACGAGCAGTACTTC	TRBV12-3/TRBV12-4	.	.	TRBJ2-7
CASSRTSGSASTDTQYF	TGCGCCAGCAGCCGGACTAGCGGGTCCGCTAGCACAGATACGCAGTATTTT	TRBV5-1	.	TRBD2	TRBJ2-3